Listed below are T cell receptor beta chains from one sample, sequenced in a study of cytomegalovirus exposure and HLA in healthy donors. TCRdb keeps only in-frame clones here, not all; method: immunoSEQ multiplex PCR. The sample has around 140,000 clones; around 78% are singletons. Source material: PBMCs. All receptors derive from a middle-aged man in good health and CMV-seronegative. CDR3s include the opening cysteine and the closing phenylalanine or tryptophan. A D gene is named only where the DNA matches it firmly. Where a row states a size, it is once, few, many or the class of an expanded clone; other rows omit it.

V,size,D,J,CDR3,DNA
TRBV7-2,-,TRBD2,TRBJ2-3,CASSSLAGGGTDTQYF,TGTGCCAGCAGCTCTCTAGCGGGAGGGGGAACAGATACGCAGTATTTT
TRBV6-6,-,TRBD1,TRBJ2-1,CASSHPDRVDEQFF,TGTGCCAGCAGTCATCCGGACAGGGTGGATGAGCAGTTCTTC
TRBV7-2,-,-,TRBJ2-5,CASSLVGRGETQYF,TGTGCCAGCAGCTTAGTCGGCAGAGGGGAGACCCAGTACTTC
TRBV6-5,-,-,TRBJ2-1,CASSYLADNEQFF,TGTGCCAGCAGTTACCTAGCAGACAATGAGCAGTTCTTC
TRBV9,-,-,TRBJ2-2,CASSVDSAGELFF,TGTGCCAGCAGCGTAGATTCAGCCGGGGAGCTGTTTTTT
TRBV5-6,-,-,TRBJ1-2,CASSTSREPGGYTF,TGTGCCAGCAGCACTTCGAGGGAGCCGGGTGGCTACACCTTC
TRBV5-1,once,TRBD1,TRBJ1-5,CASSRGQGVDSNQPQHF,TGCGCCAGCAGCAGAGGACAGGGGGTGGATAGCAATCAGCCCCAGCATTTT
TRBV9,-,TRBD2,TRBJ2-3,CASSPRGGFTDTQYF,TGTGCCAGCAGCCCCCGCGGGGGGTTCACAGATACGCAGTATTTT
TRBV10-3,-,-,TRBJ1-4,CAIRAGGGAGNEKLFF,TGTGCCATCAGGGCCGGTGGAGGGGCGGGTAATGAAAAACTGTTTTTT
TRBV6-6,once,TRBD2,TRBJ2-7,CASSTSGTSFYEQYF,TGTGCCAGCAGTACATCCGGGACTAGCTTCTACGAGCAGTACTTC
TRBV10-3,-,TRBD2,TRBJ2-1,CAIRTSRERSYNEQFF,TGTGCCATCAGAACATCGCGGGAGAGATCCTACAATGAGCAGTTCTTC
TRBV19,-,TRBD2,TRBJ2-7,CASSIEGTSGYSYEQYF,TGTGCCAGTAGTATAGAGGGGACTAGCGGGTACTCCTACGAGCAGTACTTC
TRBV28,-,TRBD1,TRBJ1-2,CASSLGDRDDYGYTF,TGTGCCAGCAGTTTAGGTGACAGGGACGACTATGGCTACACCTTC
TRBV4-3,-,TRBD1,TRBJ2-7,CASSQDRDRGYEQYF,TGCGCCAGCAGCCAAGACCGGGACAGGGGCTACGAGCAGTACTTC
TRBV21-1,-,-,TRBJ2-2,CASSKAGGTGELFF,TGTGCCAGCAGCAAGGCGGGGGGCACCGGGGAGCTGTTTTTT
TRBV6-5,few,-,TRBJ1-1,CASSLGLNTEAFF,TGTGCCAGCAGCTTGGGCCTTAACACTGAAGCTTTCTTT
TRBV5-6,-,TRBD1,TRBJ1-5,CASSTRTGLQPQHF,TGTGCCAGCAGCACCCGGACAGGTCTTCAGCCCCAGCATTTT
TRBV27,-,-,TRBJ1-2,CASSPGAGKGKNGYTF,TGTGCCAGCAGTCCAGGGGCGGGTAAAGGGAAGAATGGCTACACCTTC
TRBV7-6,-,TRBD1,TRBJ1-2,CASSLGQGANYGYTF,TGTGCCAGCAGCTTAGGACAGGGGGCTAACTATGGCTACACCTTC
TRBV9,-,TRBD2,TRBJ2-3,CASSVASGVTDTQYF,TGTGCCAGCAGCGTAGCTAGCGGAGTCACAGATACGCAGTATTTT
TRBV28,-,TRBD1,TRBJ1-6,CASRGQGVYNSPLHF,TGTGCCAGCAGGGGACAGGGAGTGTATAATTCACCCCTCCACTTT
TRBV9,-,-,TRBJ2-7,CASSYRDNFYEQYF,TGTGCCAGCAGCTACCGGGACAACTTCTACGAGCAGTACTTC
TRBV2,-,TRBD1,TRBJ2-7,CASRPTGTGTYEQYF,TGTGCCAGCAGACCAACCGGGACAGGTACATACGAGCAGTACTTC
TRBV15,-,TRBD1,TRBJ2-3,CATSRGGRTGSTDTQYF,TGTGCCACCAGCAGAGGGGGCCGGACAGGAAGCACAGATACGCAGTATTTT
TRBV5-6,-,-,TRBJ1-6,CASRARERGSPLHF,TGTGCCAGCAGGGCGAGGGAACGGGGGTCACCCCTCCACTTT
TRBV5-6,-,TRBD1,TRBJ1-2,CASSVGQLYGYTF,TGTGCCAGCAGCGTGGGACAGCTCTATGGCTACACCTTC
TRBV5-6,-,-,TRBJ2-5,CASSLGGTQYF,TGTGCCAGCAGCTTGGGAGGAACCCAGTACTTC
TRBV5-6,-,-,TRBJ2-5,CASSLDGGLKTQYF,TGTGCCAGCAGCTTGGATGGGGGGTTGAAGACCCAGTACTTC
TRBV7-2,-,TRBD1,TRBJ1-4,CASSSPGTGEEKLFF,TGTGCCAGCAGCTCCCCCGGGACAGGGGAAGAAAAACTGTTTTTT
TRBV28,-,TRBD1,TRBJ1-1,CASSGTGTGGLRFEAFF,TGTGCCAGCAGTGGTACCGGGACAGGGGGCTTGAGGTTCGAAGCTTTCTTT
TRBV7-9,-,-,TRBJ1-2,CSSSYREYGYTF,TGTTCCAGCAGCTACAGGGAGTATGGCTACACCTTC
TRBV7-9,-,TRBD1,TRBJ2-7,CASSNLGQGADYEQYF,TGTGCCAGCAGCAACCTGGGACAGGGGGCTGATTACGAGCAGTACTTC
TRBV2,-,-,TRBJ1-2,CASTQGTGNYGYTF,TGTGCCAGCACCCAAGGAACAGGGAACTATGGCTACACCTTC
TRBV7-8,once,TRBD2,TRBJ2-7,CASSLGTSGGRGQYF,TGTGCCAGCAGCTTAGGGACTAGCGGGGGACGGGGGCAGTACTTC
TRBV4-1,few,TRBD2,TRBJ2-7,CASSQPLGASGIVYEQYF,TGCGCCAGCAGCCAGCCCCTAGGGGCTAGCGGGATTGTCTACGAGCAGTACTTC
TRBV30,once,-,TRBJ1-3,CAWKSSRNTIYF,TGTGCCTGGAAGAGCTCTAGAAACACCATATATTTT
TRBV4-2,-,TRBD1,TRBJ1-1,CASSHGQGENAFF,TGTGCCAGCAGCCACGGACAGGGGGAAAATGCTTTCTTT
TRBV19,-,TRBD1,TRBJ1-5,CASSMGRGDIGNQPQHF,TGTGCCAGTAGTATGGGCAGGGGGGATATAGGCAATCAGCCCCAGCATTTT
TRBV2,-,-,TRBJ1-5,CASRYRESQPQHF,TGTGCCAGCAGATACAGGGAGAGTCAGCCCCAGCATTTT
TRBV7-6,-,TRBD1,TRBJ2-1,CASSPPGTGREQFF,TGTGCCAGCAGCCCCCCCGGGACAGGGCGTGAGCAGTTCTTC
TRBV10-1,once,-,TRBJ1-2,CASSDYFSRVRGNYGYTF,TGCGCCAGCAGTGATTACTTTAGCAGGGTTAGAGGTAACTATGGCTACACCTTC
TRBV6-1,few,TRBD1,TRBJ1-5,CASSSDRGGNQPQHF,TGTGCCAGCAGTAGCGACAGGGGGGGAAATCAGCCCCAGCATTTT
TRBV27,once,-,TRBJ2-7,CASSLSTGVAVYEQYF,TGTGCCAGCAGTTTATCGACCGGGGTAGCGGTCTACGAGCAGTACTTC
TRBV2,-,-,TRBJ2-6,CATRSSGANVLTF,TGTGCCACACGGTCCTCTGGGGCCAACGTCCTGACTTTC
TRBV6-5,-,-,TRBJ1-5,CASRLDSRNQPQHF,TGTGCCAGCAGACTTGACAGCAGAAATCAGCCCCAGCATTTT
TRBV2,-,TRBD2,TRBJ2-1,CASSGLADEQFF,TGTGCCAGCAGTGGACTAGCTGATGAGCAGTTCTTC
TRBV2,-,TRBD1,TRBJ1-1,CASNQDRGDRGEAFF,TGTGCCAGCAACCAGGACAGGGGGGACCGGGGTGAAGCTTTCTTT
TRBV28,-,-,TRBJ2-7,CASQIGGASYEQYF,TGTGCCAGCCAAATTGGTGGGGCTAGCTACGAGCAGTACTTC
TRBV9,-,-,TRBJ2-4,CASSPPGPAKNIQYF,TGTGCCAGCAGCCCACCTGGGCCAGCCAAAAACATTCAGTACTTC
TRBV6-6,-,-,TRBJ1-1,CASRDGTLNTEAFF,TGTGCCAGCAGAGACGGGACACTGAACACTGAAGCTTTCTTT
TRBV30,-,TRBD1,TRBJ1-3,CAWRKTEAGTGGGNTIYF,TGTGCCTGGAGAAAGACCGAAGCCGGGACAGGGGGCGGAAACACCATATATTTT
TRBV4-1,-,TRBD1,TRBJ1-4,CASSQDRGTVFPQANEKLFF,TGCGCCAGCAGCCAAGACCGCGGGACAGTATTCCCACAAGCTAATGAAAAACTGTTTTTT
TRBV6-5,-,-,TRBJ2-2,CASSYWRANTGELFF,TGTGCCAGCAGTTACTGGAGGGCCAACACCGGGGAGCTGTTTTTT
TRBV18,-,TRBD1,TRBJ1-2,CASSPPGQEANYGYTF,TGTGCCAGCTCACCACCCGGACAGGAAGCTAACTATGGCTACACCTTC
TRBV7-8,few,-,TRBJ2-2,CASSPNRNTGELFF,TGTGCCAGCAGCCCAAACAGGAACACCGGGGAGCTGTTTTTT
TRBV10-3,-,TRBD1,TRBJ1-1,CAISESGTGGGEAFF,TGTGCCATCAGTGAGTCGGGAACAGGGGGAGGTGAAGCTTTCTTT
TRBV27,-,TRBD1,TRBJ1-6,CASSITGVASPLHF,TGTGCCAGCAGTATTACAGGGGTCGCTTCACCCCTCCACTTT